The following is a T cell receptor beta chain sequence with its context. What it recognizes is unknown. The data belong to a study of identifying expanded T cells in peripheral blood. Study conclusions and caveats: Clone count variance between roughly two-week samples rose with total template count.

Libraries were prepared by immunoSEQ multiplex PCR; TCRdb keeps only in-frame clonotypes and omits some of them. The sample gives tens of thousands of clones, around 89% of which show up once; about 3% is in the top ten. Collection occurred without any documented infections or immune events in donors. V was shortened by 5 bases and J by 5 bases, with 15 bases between the two germline ends. CDR3 length equals 14 residues. Germline CDR1 is SGHAT and CDR2 is FQNNGV. The sample consisted of blood. The origin of this receptor is a person aged 18 to 69 in good health. The V call is TRBV11-2, the J call TRBJ1-1, with D possibly TRBD1 on 5 matching bases. The CDR3 region has the DNA TGTGCCAGCAGCCAACAATTTGGGGGGACTGAAGCTTTCTTT. This sequence encodes CASSQQFGGTEAFF.